This TCR beta chain stems from a study of blood T cell repertoires in COVID-19 (dated by TCRdb to the early 2020s). Background for the entire study: The collaborator samples originated in the United States, Italy and Spain and spanned the acute and convalescent phases of COVID-19. The sample metadata nearly always contained a de-identified subject ID, COVID-19 status, age in years and sex. The samples were drawn from the first 160 participants of the ongoing ImmuneRACE study and from 1,254 subjects provided by 6 global collaborators. The repertoires were made available in a free public database intended to serve as a resource for research on the immune response to SARS-CoV-2. Where HLA class I and class II types were available, the types were taken from metadata supplied by the sample provider, not from assay-based typing. Subjects who had been exposed to COVID-19, were actively infected with it, or had recovered from it provided the deeply sampled blood TCRbeta repertoires that made up the dataset. The material from the prospective study consisted of cDNA or gDNA derived from T cells, B-cell-depleted T cells, or PBMCs.

The collaborating institutions used their own protocols to collect whole blood in K2EDTA tubes. For TCRbeta analysis, collaborators shipped samples in one of three forms: frozen whole blood, isolated PBMCs, or DNA extracted from either of those sample types. A remark on this clone: Which antigen it targets is not known. Base-call qualities are not available, and no considerably larger clone is one nucleotide away.

CDR3 length: 14 amino acids, cysteine to phenylalanine. Kept here is only the CDR3 DNA, which spans 42 bases and is read in frame from base 1. From V the trimming removes 0 bases and from J it removes 6 bases, while the gene matches leave 0 bases of the junction unaccounted for. CDR1 and CDR2, looked up from the germline V gene, are MRHNA and SNTAGT. Broad study findings and their caveats: The quantity of clinical and demographic metadata differed by source and by participant and was supplied without curation.

TCRbeta CDR3 regions were amplified from genomic DNA by means of the immunoSEQ Assay, a bias-controlled multiplex PCR. On the study's bioinformatics: Nucleated cell counts per sample were estimated from amplification of reference gene primers within the assay. To quantify the absolute abundance of each unique TCRbeta CDR3 rearrangement, sequence reads were collapsed and filtered. For each sample, productive Simpson clonality was calculated by taking the square root of Simpson's diversity index across productive rearrangements. Held by TCRdb, this immuneACCESS table contains in-frame sequences only and omits some clones. Under half of the omission traces to an unresolved V gene where checked; the cause of the rest is unknown. V and J calls and clone size are copied from that table; D and trimming were computed from the DNA. The sample table shows fewer than 250,000 clones, and roughly four fifths are seen once. Approximately 12% of the sample comes from the top ten.

The chain joins TRBV6-4 to TRBJ2-1; 9 middle bases align to TRBD1. The receptor's source is a woman aged 40 to 50 with acute or convalescent COVID-19. Sequenced sample: peripheral blood. The encoded CDR3 is CASSDSDRGNEQFF. Read as DNA, the sequence is TGTGCCAGCAGTGACTCGGACAGGGGCAATGAGCAGTTCTTC.